The clone carrying this T cell receptor (beta chain) was picked up many times. The data are from a study of T-cell reconstitution after alpha-beta-depleted transplantation in children. Unique molecular identifiers were incorporated during preparation of the TCRbeta library. TCRdb re-called the PCR reads with MiXCR, one entry per CDR3 protein. The repertoire holds almost 250,000 distinct CDR3 sequences, with roughly 24% as singletons. The origin of this receptor is a girl aged 2 to 9 with Fanconi anemia, due to receive a stem cell transplant. Sequenced material: PBMCs, taken before TCRalphabeta/CD19-depleted stem cell transplant.

In DNA, the CDR3 is TGCAGTGCTAGTACAGGGACTAGATACGAGCAGTACTTC. It encodes CSASTGTRYEQYF. The rearrangement uses TRBV20-1 and TRBJ2-7, with 8 bases lining up with TRBD2. Unmatched junction bases numbered 5, after V lost 3 bases and J lost 4 bases. The CDR3 loop spans 13 amino acids. From germline, CDR1 is DFQATT and CDR2 SNEGSKA (reference sequence).